This note documents a single TCR beta chain sequence. Germline V lookup: CDR1 SQVTM, CDR2 ANQGSEA. Unmatched junction bases numbered 12, after V lost 7 bases and J lost 4 bases. CDR3 length: 16 residues. As originally analysed: Scientists estimated how many nucleated cells there were by amplifying reference gene primers. This table comes from immunoSEQ multiplex PCR, and its TCRdb copy is limited to in-frame clones, with some not included. D and trimming were read from the DNA, whereas the V and J calls and clone size are those reported in that table. The sample lists 200,000 or so clones, 70% to 85% occurring once. The data originate from a study of blood T cell repertoires in COVID-19.

The rearrangement uses TRBV29-1 and TRBJ2-7; 14 nucleotides match TRBD2. This receptor was taken from a human donor with acute or convalescent COVID-19. The donor label of this sample is uncertain. The sample taken for sequencing was peripheral blood. This CDR3 reads CSARLAGGPGPYEQYF. CDR3 coding DNA: TGCAGCGCCCGACTAGCGGGAGGGCCCGGACCGTACGAGCAGTACTTC.